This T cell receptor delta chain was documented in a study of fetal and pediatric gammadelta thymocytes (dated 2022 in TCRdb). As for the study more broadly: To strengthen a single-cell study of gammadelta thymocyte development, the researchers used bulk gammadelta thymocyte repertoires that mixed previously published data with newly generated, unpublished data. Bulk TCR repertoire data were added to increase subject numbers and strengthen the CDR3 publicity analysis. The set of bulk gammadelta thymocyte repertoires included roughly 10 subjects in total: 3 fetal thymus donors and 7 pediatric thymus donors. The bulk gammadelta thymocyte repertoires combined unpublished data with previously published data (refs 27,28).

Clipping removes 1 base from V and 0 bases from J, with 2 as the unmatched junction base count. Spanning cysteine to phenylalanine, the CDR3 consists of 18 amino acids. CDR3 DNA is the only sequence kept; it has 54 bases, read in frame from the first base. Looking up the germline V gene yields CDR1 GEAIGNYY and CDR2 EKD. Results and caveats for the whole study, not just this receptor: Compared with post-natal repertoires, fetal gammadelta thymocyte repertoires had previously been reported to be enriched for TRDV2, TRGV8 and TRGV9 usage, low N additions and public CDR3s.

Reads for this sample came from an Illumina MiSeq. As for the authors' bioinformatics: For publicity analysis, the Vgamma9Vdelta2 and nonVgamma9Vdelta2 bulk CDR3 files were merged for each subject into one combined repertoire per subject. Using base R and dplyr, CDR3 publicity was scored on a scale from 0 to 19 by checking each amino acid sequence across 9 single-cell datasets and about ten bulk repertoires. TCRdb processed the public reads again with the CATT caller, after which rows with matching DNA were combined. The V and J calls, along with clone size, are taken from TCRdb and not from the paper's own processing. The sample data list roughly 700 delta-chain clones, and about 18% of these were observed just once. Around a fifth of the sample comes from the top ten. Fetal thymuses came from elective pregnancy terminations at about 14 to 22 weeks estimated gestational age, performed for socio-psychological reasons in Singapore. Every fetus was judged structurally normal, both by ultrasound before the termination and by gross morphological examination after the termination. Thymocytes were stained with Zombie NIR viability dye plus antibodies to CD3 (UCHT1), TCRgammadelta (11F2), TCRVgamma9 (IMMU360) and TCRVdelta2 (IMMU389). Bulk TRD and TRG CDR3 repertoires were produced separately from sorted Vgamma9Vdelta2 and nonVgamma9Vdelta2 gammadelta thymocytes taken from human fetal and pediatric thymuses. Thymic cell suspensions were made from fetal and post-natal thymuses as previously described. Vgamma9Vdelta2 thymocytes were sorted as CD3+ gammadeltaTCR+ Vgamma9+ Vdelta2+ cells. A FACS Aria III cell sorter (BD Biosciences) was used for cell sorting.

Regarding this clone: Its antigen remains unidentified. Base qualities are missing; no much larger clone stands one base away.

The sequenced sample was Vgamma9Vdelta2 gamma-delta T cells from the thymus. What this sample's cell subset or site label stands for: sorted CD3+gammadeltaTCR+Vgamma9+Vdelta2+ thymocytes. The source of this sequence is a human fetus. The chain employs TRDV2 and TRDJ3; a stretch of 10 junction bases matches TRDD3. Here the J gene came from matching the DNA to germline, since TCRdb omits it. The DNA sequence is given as TGTGCCTGTGACACACTGGGGGATGGCTCCTGGGACACCCGACAGATGTTTTTC. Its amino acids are CACDTLGDGSWDTRQMFF.